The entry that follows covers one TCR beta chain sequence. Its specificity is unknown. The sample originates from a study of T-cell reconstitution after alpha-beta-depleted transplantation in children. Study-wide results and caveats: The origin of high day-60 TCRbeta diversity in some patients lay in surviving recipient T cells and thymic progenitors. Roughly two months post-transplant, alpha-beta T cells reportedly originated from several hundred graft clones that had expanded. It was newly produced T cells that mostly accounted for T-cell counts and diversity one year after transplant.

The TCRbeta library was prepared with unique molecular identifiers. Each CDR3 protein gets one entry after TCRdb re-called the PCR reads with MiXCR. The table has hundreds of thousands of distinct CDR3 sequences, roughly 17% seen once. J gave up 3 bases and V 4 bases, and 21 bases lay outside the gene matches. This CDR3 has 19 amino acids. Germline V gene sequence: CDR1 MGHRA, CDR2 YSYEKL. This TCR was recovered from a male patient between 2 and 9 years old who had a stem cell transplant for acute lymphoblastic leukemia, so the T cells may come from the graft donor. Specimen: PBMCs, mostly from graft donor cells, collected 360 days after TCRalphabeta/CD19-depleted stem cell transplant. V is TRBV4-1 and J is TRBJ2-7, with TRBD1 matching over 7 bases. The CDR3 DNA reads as TGCGCCAGCAGCCTCAATCAAAGGGAGAAAGGGGGCTCTAACTACGAGCAGTACTTC. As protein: CASSLNQREKGGSNYEQYF.